The 27 T cell receptor beta chains in this list originate from one sample, sequenced in a study of blood T cell repertoires in COVID-19. Here immunoSEQ multiplex PCR was the method, and the copy in TCRdb shows in-frame clones only, minus some. The table shows about 190,000 clones, with about 85% occurring only once. The sequencing sample was made of peripheral blood. The receptors here all came from a human donor in a cohort sampled during active COVID-19.

The J gene is TRBJ1-5, the V gene TRBV3-1 (or the pseudogene TRBV3-2); D gene unclear. V was clipped by 0 bases and J by 6 bases, with 12 bases between them. Germline V gene sequence: CDR1 LGHDT, CDR2 YNNKEL (reference sequence). The CDR3 extends over 15 amino acids. The CDR3 sequence: CASSQDPPPSQPQHF. The CDR3 DNA reads TGTGCCAGCAGCCAAGATCCCCCTCCGTCTCAGCCCCAGCATTTT.

The chain carries TRBV19 and TRBJ2-2; TRBD1 might be the D (6 bases). The CDR3 spans 15 residues. Germline V lookup: CDR1 LNHDA, CDR2 SQIVND (reference sequence). With 7 bases removed from V and 5 bases from J, the gap between germline ends came to 17 bases. CDR3 sequence reads: CASTFQDSGTGELFF. The CDR3, as DNA: TGTGCCAGTACCTTCCAGGACAGTGGGACCGGGGAGCTGTTTTTT.

The rearrangement links TRBV6-5 to TRBJ2-7; no firm D call. This CDR3 has 13 amino acids. The germline V gene encodes CDR1 MNHEY and CDR2 SVGAGI. V was shortened by 6 bases and J by 0 bases, with 9 bases between the two germline ends. CDR3 region: CASRTPLSYEQYF. CDR3 DNA sequence: TGTGCCAGCAGGACTCCACTCTCCTACGAGCAGTACTTC.

The chain combines TRBV6-5 with TRBJ2-2; the match to TRBD1 covers 10 bases. Germline trimming cut 6 bases from V and 6 bases from J; bases unmatched to any gene: 7. Germline V gene data show CDR1 as MNHEY and CDR2 as SVGAGI. This CDR3 comprises 15 residues. The CDR3 DNA reads TGTGCCAGCAGAGGGGACAGGGGACCTTCCGGGGAGCTGTTTTTT. Translated, it gives CASRGDRGPSGELFF.

The chain couples TRBV6-5 to TRBJ2-5, with a weak D call TRBD1 (6 bases). Between the trimmed V and J ends, which lost 0 bases and 5 bases, there was a span of 10 bases. The length of the CDR3 is 14 residues. Germline lookup yields CDR1 MNHEY and CDR2 SVGAGI. CDR3 protein: CASSYSDSRETQYF. Here the CDR3 DNA reads TGTGCCAGCAGTTACTCGGACAGTCGGGAGACCCAGTACTTC.

The chain joins TRBV24-1 to TRBJ1-2, with a tentative D call TRBD1 (5 bases). The CDR3 is made up of 14 amino acids. Germline CDR1 and CDR2: KGHDR and SFDVKD. Trimming took off 3 bases at V and 2 bases at J, with 9 bases between the two ends. The DNA for the CDR3 is TGTGCCACCAGTGATCAGGACATAAACTATGGCTACACCTTC. This translates into CATSDQDINYGYTF.

This clone was picked up a small number of times. This chain links TRBV11-2 with TRBJ2-2, with 10 nucleotides matching TRBD1. V lost 5 bases to trimming and J lost 3 bases; unmatched junction nucleotides: 3. CDR1 SGHAT and CDR2 FQNNGV come from the germline V gene. The CDR3 runs 15 residues. The CDR3 sequence is CASSGGTGDTGELFF. CDR3 DNA: TGTGCCAGCAGCGGGGGGACAGGGGACACCGGGGAGCTGTTTTTT.

The CDR3 reads CASSTGGAYYGYTF. DNA for the CDR3: TGTGCCAGCAGTACGGGGGGGGCGTACTATGGCTACACCTTC. The V and J genes are TRBV28 and TRBJ1-2, with a weak D call TRBD1 (6 bases). The CDR3 contains 14 residues. Germline V gene sequence: CDR1 MDHEN, CDR2 SYDVKM. V was trimmed by 5 bases and J by 3 bases, leaving 13 bases between them.

This clone came up many times. The chain couples TRBV12-3 or TRBV12-4 to TRBJ1-6, with D possibly matching TRBD1 (6 bases). The CDR3 is 12 residues long. Trimming removed 10 bases from V and 10 bases from J, with 14 bases in between. The CDR3 nucleotides are TGTGCCACCTCAGGGGAGAACTCACCCCTCCACTTT. Encoded protein: CATSGENSPLHF.

The rearrangement uses TRBV20-1 and TRBJ1-1, with 10 nucleotides matching TRBD1. The V gene's germline CDR1 is DFQATT and CDR2 SNEGSKA (reference sequence). CDR3 length: 14 amino acids. After removal of 3 bases from V and 5 bases from J, the junction contained 6 bases not matched to a gene. The CDR3 DNA follows: TGCAGTGCTAGTTCCGGGACAGGGGATACTGAAGCTTTCTTT. As protein: CSASSGTGDTEAFF.

The rearrangement links TRBV28 to TRBJ1-5, with D unclear. There are 13 residues in the CDR3. Germline V gives CDR1 MDHEN, CDR2 SYDVKM. V was cut by 7 bases and J by 6 bases, with 13 bases left in between. This CDR3 is CASNPEVGQPQHF. Written as DNA, the CDR3 is TGTGCCAGCAATCCCGAGGTCGGTCAGCCCCAGCATTTT. Complete variable domain (other parts from reference TRBV28 and TRBJ1-5): DVKVTQSSRYLVKRTGEKVFLECVQDMDHENMFWYRQDPGLGLRLIYFSYDVKMKEKGDIPEGYSVSREKKERFSLILESASTNQTSMYLCASNPEVGQPQHFGDGTRLSIL.

This clone was found a few times. The chain links TRBV7-9 to TRBJ2-3; a possible D gene is TRBD2 (6 bases). V lost 3 bases and J 2 bases, leaving 12 bases between the germline ends. The V gene's germline CDR1 is SEHNR and CDR2 FQNEAQ (reference sequence). This CDR3 is built from 15 residues. The CDR3 protein is CASSFIAENTDTQYF. The CDR3 bases are TGTGCCAGCAGCTTTATAGCGGAAAACACAGATACGCAGTATTTT.

V usage is TRBV2 and J usage is TRBJ2-1; D might be TRBD2 (5 bases). Per germline, CDR1 SNHLY and CDR2 FYNNEI. This CDR3 is built from 15 residues. V gave up 3 bases and J gave up 4 bases, with 13 bases separating them. CDR3 bases: TGTGCCAGCAGTGAGTGGGCGGAGGTATACAATGAGCAGTTCTTC. This sequence encodes CASSEWAEVYNEQFF.

This clone was detected a few times. V usage is TRBV2 and J usage is TRBJ1-2; a possible D gene is TRBD1 (5 bases). There are 13 residues in the CDR3. Trimming removed 4 bases from V and 7 bases from J, with 13 bases in between. In germline, CDR1 is SNHLY, CDR2 FYNNEI. In DNA form, the CDR3 reads TGTGCCAGCAGTGCGGAGGGGAATCGTGGCTACACCTTC. Translating it yields CASSAEGNRGYTF.

This clone was picked up a small number of times. V gene TRBV7-9 combines with J gene TRBJ1-1, with TRBD1 as a possible D gene (5 bases). V gave up 2 bases and J gave up 4 bases, with 8 bases separating them. The CDR3 spans 13 residues. Germline V CDR1 and CDR2: SEHNR, FQNEAQ (reference sequence). CDR3 bases: TGTGCCAGCAGCTTAACAGGCTTCACTGAAGCTTTCTTT. Amino acid sequence: CASSLTGFTEAFF.

The chain carries TRBV10-3 and TRBJ1-2, with D possibly TRBD1 on 6 matching bases. Trimming left V 8 bases short and J 4 bases short, with 20 bases between. The CDR3 has 15 amino acids. Germline lookup yields CDR1 ENHRY and CDR2 SYGVKD. CDR3 nucleotide sequence: TGTGCCATCGCCCTCTTGCCAGGGGAAGGCTATGGCTACACCTTC. Translated: CAIALLPGEGYGYTF.

V and J are TRBV7-9 and TRBJ1-1; D is ambiguous. This CDR3 contains 13 residues. CDR1 is SEHNR and CDR2 is FQNEAQ in the germline V gene (reference sequence). With 1 base removed from V and 0 bases from J, the gap between germline ends came to 3 bases. The CDR3, as DNA: TGTGCCAGCAGCTTAGACTTGAACACTGAAGCTTTCTTT. It codes for CASSLDLNTEAFF.

The chain links TRBV9 to TRBJ1-2; TRBD1 matches 11 bases. The CDR3 runs to 14 residues. J was trimmed by 7 bases and V by 4 bases; bases with no gene match: 6. Germline-derived CDR1 and CDR2 are SGDLS and YYNGEE. CDR3 DNA: TGTGCCAGCAGCTTAGCCGGACAGGGGGCTGGCTACACCTTC. Translation: CASSLAGQGAGYTF.

The CDR3 is CASSFGQAGGYTF. For the CDR3, the DNA is TGTGCCAGCAGTTTCGGACAGGCGGGGGGCTACACCTTC. This chain connects TRBV28 to TRBJ1-2, with 7 bases that match TRBD1. The germline V gene has CDR1 MDHEN and CDR2 SYDVKM. This CDR3 contains 13 residues. J lost 8 bases, V lost 3 bases, and 6 bases had no gene match.

This chain joins TRBV20-1 and TRBJ1-2; no clear D gene. The germline V gene has CDR1 DFQATT and CDR2 SNEGSKA (reference sequence). The CDR3 contains 13 residues. Trimming took 3 bases from V and 0 from J, leaving 8 bases between them. CDR3 amino acids: CSASVASNYGYTF. CDR3 coding DNA: TGCAGTGCTAGTGTGGCTTCTAACTATGGCTACACCTTC.

This clone occurred once. The DNA of the CDR3 is TGCAGCGTTGAAAGCGGATCCGGCACTGAAGCTTTCTTT. It translates to CSVESGSGTEAFF. The J gene is TRBJ1-1, the V gene TRBV29-1; D uncertain. The CDR3 has 13 residues. Deletions cut 2 bases from V and 4 bases from J, with 11 bases between. The germline V gene has CDR1 SQVTM and CDR2 ANQGSEA.

V is TRBV5-1 and J is TRBJ2-7; TRBD2 might be the D (5 bases). The germline gives CDR1 SGHRS, CDR2 YFSETQ. The V and J ends lost 0 bases and 6 bases respectively, with 10 bases between them. The CDR3 is 13 amino acids. The CDR3 is CASSLAQRAEQYF. Here the CDR3 DNA reads TGCGCCAGCAGCTTGGCTCAGAGGGCCGAGCAGTACTTC. The variable domain in full, with the rest retrieved from reference TRBV5-1 and TRBJ2-7, is KAGVTQTPRYLIKTRGQQVTLSCSPISGHRSVSWYQQTPGQGLQFLFEYFSETQRNKGNFPGRFSGRQFSNSRSEMNVSTLELGDSALYLCASSLAQRAEQYFGPGTRLTVT.

The genes are TRBV13 and TRBJ2-2; TRBD2 matches 11 bases. The CDR3 has 18 amino acids. The V gene's germline CDR1 is PRHDT and CDR2 FYEKMQ (reference sequence). J lost 5 bases, V lost 3 bases, and 11 bases had no gene match. This chain's CDR3 is CASSLLTSGIGGTGELFF. For the CDR3, the DNA is TGTGCCAGCAGCTTGCTGACTAGCGGGATAGGAGGGACCGGGGAGCTGTTTTTT.

The V call is TRBV4-2, the J call TRBJ1-6; possible D gene TRBD1, 6 bases. Trimming removed 0 bases from V and 7 bases from J, with 13 bases in between. This CDR3 has 16 amino acids. In germline, CDR1 is LGHNA, CDR2 YNFKEQ. CDR3 residues: CASSQDYRAGNSPLHF. CDR3 sequence (DNA): TGTGCCAGCAGCCAAGATTACAGGGCAGGAAATTCACCCCTCCACTTT.

The CDR3 sequence: CASSNGQAYEQYV. The CDR3 coding sequence is TGTGCCAGCTCCAATGGACAAGCCTACGAGCAGTACGTC. V and J are TRBV18 and TRBJ2-7; a weak D match, TRBD1 (5 bases). Germline assignment: CDR1 KGHSH and CDR2 LQKENI. This CDR3 region has 13 residues. V was cut by 6 bases and J by 2 bases, with 11 bases left in between.

This clone occurred a few times. The chain recombines TRBV19 with TRBJ1-2; tentatively, D is TRBD1 (5 bases). The CDR3 loop spans 12 amino acids. The germline V and J ends were trimmed by 3 bases and 9 bases, with 11 bases remaining between them. Germline CDR1 and CDR2: LNHDA and SQIVND (reference sequence). The CDR3 sequence is CASSIGRTSYTF. The DNA of the CDR3 is TGTGCCAGTAGTATCGGCAGGACAAGCTACACCTTC.

The chain couples TRBV7-7 to TRBJ2-5; 13 nucleotides line up with TRBD2. Germline V gene lookup returns CDR1 SSHAT and CDR2 FNYEAQ (reference sequence). There are 17 residues in the CDR3. V trimming: 5 bases; J trimming: 0 bases; junction bases outside the gene matches: 6. DNA for the CDR3: TGTGCCAGCAGCCCTCTACTAGCGGGAGGGTACCAAGAGACCCAGTACTTC. It encodes CASSPLLAGGYQETQYF.